The 17 T cell receptor beta chains below were found in one sample sequenced in a study of cytomegalovirus exposure and HLA in healthy donors. PCR employed 60 Vbeta and 13 Jbeta primers. This table comes from immunoSEQ multiplex PCR, and its TCRdb copy is limited to in-frame clones, with some not included. The table lists about 160,000 clones, around 78% of them singletons. Specimen: PBMCs. The receptors were gathered from a man aged 40-49 years in good health and CMV-seronegative.

This clone was seen only a few times. The chain couples TRBV5-1 to TRBJ2-5; the match to TRBD2 covers 7 bases. Germline V gene sequence: CDR1 SGHRS, CDR2 YFSETQ. The CDR3 is made up of 15 amino acids. J gave up 3 bases and V 0 bases, and 5 bases lay outside the gene matches. The CDR3 spells CASSLGLADKETQYF. CDR3 in DNA: TGCGCCAGCAGCTTGGGACTAGCCGATAAAGAGACCCAGTACTTC.

The chain employs TRBV5-1 and TRBJ2-5, with 9 bases aligning to TRBD1. The last part of the DNA fits TRBJ2-7 better; the J call may be wrong. Germline assignment: CDR1 SGHRS and CDR2 YFSETQ. The CDR3 runs to 14 residues. CDR3 residues: CASSLRQGDYEQYF. Here the CDR3 DNA reads TGCGCCAGCAGCTTGAGACAGGGGGACTACGAGCAGTACTTC.

V is TRBV27 and J is TRBJ2-3; 9 bases fit TRBD2. Trimming cost V 2 bases and J 1 base; bases outside gene matches: 4. Germline-derived CDR1 and CDR2 are MNHEY and SMNVEV (reference sequence). The CDR3 is 16 amino acids. In nucleotides, the CDR3 is TGTGCCAGCAGTTTAGACAGACTAGCGGGCACAGATACGCAGTATTTT. As protein: CASSLDRLAGTDTQYF.

The chain recombines TRBV5-1 with TRBJ2-1, with a weak D call TRBD2 (6 bases). The V gene lost 4 bases and the J gene lost 7 bases, with 18 bases spanning the gap. The CDR3 runs 15 residues. Germline V lookup: CDR1 SGHRS, CDR2 YFSETQ. The CDR3 coding sequence is TGCGCCAGCAGCGTGACTAGGGTGGGTGGAAATGAGCAGTTCTTC. It yields the protein CASSVTRVGGNEQFF.

The table lists this clone with a few counts. The V call is TRBV20-1, the J call TRBJ1-3, with TRBD1 as a possible D gene (5 bases). This CDR3 has 11 amino acids. CDR1 is DFQATT, CDR2 SNEGSKA, per germline (reference sequence). The CDR3 region is CSGTVGDTIYF. The CDR3 nucleotides read TGCAGCGGGACTGTTGGGGACACCATATATTTT.

J is TRBJ1-5 and V is TRBV7-9, with TRBD1 matching 8 bases. V dropped 5 bases and J dropped 2; count of bases not matched to a gene: 5. The CDR3 is 15 residues long. Germline values: CDR1 SEHNR, CDR2 FQNEAQ (reference sequence). CDR3 protein: CASSPQGGGNQPQHF. The DNA of the CDR3 is TGTGCCAGCAGCCCACAGGGGGGGGGCAATCAGCCCCAGCATTTT.

The CDR3 protein is CASSSSQGGGRVDTQYF. DNA of the CDR3: TGTGCCAGCAGCTCCTCCCAGGGCGGCGGGAGGGTGGATACGCAGTATTTT. The chain carries TRBV7-2 and TRBJ2-3; TRBD2 agrees at 9 bases. The CDR3 is 17 residues long. The germline CDR1 and CDR2 sequences are SGHTA and FQGNSA. The V gene end was trimmed by 4 bases and the J gene end by 6 bases; junction bases not matched to a gene: 14. The full variable domain, its missing parts supplied by reference TRBV7-2 and TRBJ2-3, is GAGVSQSPSNKVTEKGKDVELRCDPISGHTALYWYRQSLGQGLEFLIYFQGNSAPDKSGLPSDRFSAERTGGSVSTLTIQRTQQEDSAVYLCASSSSQGGGRVDTQYFGPGTRLTVL.

This chain connects TRBV29-1 to TRBJ2-3; 13 bases agree with TRBD2. The CDR3 totals 15 residues. The germline V gene encodes CDR1 SQVTM and CDR2 ANQGSEA. The V and J ends lost 6 bases and 5 bases, in that order; junction bases with no gene match: 8. CDR3 residues: CSVDLLAGGGDTQYF. The CDR3 bases are TGCAGCGTCGACCTACTAGCGGGAGGGGGAGATACGCAGTATTTT.

The chain employs TRBV4-1 and TRBJ2-1; the D gene is possibly TRBD2 (6 bases). CDR1 is MGHRA, CDR2 YSYEKL, per germline. The CDR3 spans 14 residues. The germline V and J ends were trimmed by 4 bases and 14 bases, with 21 bases remaining between them. The DNA of the CDR3 is TGCGCCAGCAGCCTAGGGACTGCTTTTCTAGGCGAGTTCTTC. It specifies CASSLGTAFLGEFF.

The chain couples TRBV29-1 to TRBJ1-1, with 8 bases fitting TRBD1. Germline V gene sequence: CDR1 SQVTM, CDR2 ANQGSEA. V gave up 4 bases and J gave up 4 bases; unmatched junction bases: 8. This CDR3 has 14 residues. CDR3 loop: CSVAGGRGSTEAFF. In DNA form, the CDR3 reads TGCAGCGTTGCAGGGGGCCGCGGGTCCACTGAAGCTTTCTTT.

A few counts support this clone. The chain joins TRBV9 to TRBJ2-7; no clear D. Trimming took 3 bases from V and 9 from J, leaving 10 bases between them. This CDR3 is built from 11 residues. Looked up from germline, CDR1 is SGDLS and CDR2 is YYNGEE. CDR3 coding DNA: TGTGCCAGCAGCGGGCCCCCTCCGCAGTACGTC. This gives the protein CASSGPPPQYV.

Turning to this clone: Germline is not matched at one junction end, which may reflect a read error. The chain carries TRBV7-9 and TRBJ1-2; a possible D gene is TRBD1 (6 bases). Germline V gives CDR1 SEHNR, CDR2 FQNEAQ (reference sequence). The CDR3 spans 14 residues. DNA for the CDR3: TGTTCCAGCAGCTCGGACAGATCTAACTATGGCTACACCTTC. Translated: CSSSSDRSNYGYTF.

This clone was seen a handful of times. The chain carries TRBV6-5 and TRBJ2-5; D is ambiguous. The germline V gene has CDR1 MNHEY and CDR2 SVGAGI. The V end lost 0 bases, the J end lost 10 bases, and 15 bases lay between the germline ends. The CDR3 extends over 14 amino acids. The CDR3 is CASSYSNTELFQYF. For the CDR3, the DNA is TGTGCCAGCAGTTACTCGAACACAGAACTTTTCCAGTACTTC.

V gene TRBV6-1 combines with J gene TRBJ1-2, with 11 bases identical to TRBD1. The germline V gene encodes CDR1 MNHNS and CDR2 SASEGT. The V gene end was trimmed by 4 bases and the J gene end by 0 bases; junction bases not matched to a gene: 7. CDR3 length: 17 residues. For the CDR3, the DNA is TGTGCCAGCAGTGGGTGGACAGGGGGCTCTCCTAACTATGGCTACACCTTC. Encoded protein: CASSGWTGGSPNYGYTF.

The chain recombines TRBV9 with TRBJ2-5; no definite D call. The J call may be wrong; the DNA end is better matched by TRBJ2-7. The CDR3 contains 13 residues. CDR1 SGDLS and CDR2 YYNGEE come from the germline V gene. The CDR3 sequence is CASSVGATYEQYF. The CDR3 DNA follows: TGTGCCAGCAGCGTAGGGGCTACCTACGAGCAGTACTTC.

This chain uses TRBV11-2 with TRBJ1-1; 8 nucleotides line up with TRBD1. Losses at the gene ends were 5 bases for V and 4 bases for J; bases not matched to a gene: 6. From germline, CDR1 is SGHAT and CDR2 FQNNGV. The CDR3 length is 14 residues. The CDR3 nucleotides read TGTGCCAGCAGCCCTACAGGGGGAGTCACTGAAGCTTTCTTT. Its protein is CASSPTGGVTEAFF.

In this sample, this clone is medium-sized. V usage is TRBV15 and J usage is TRBJ2-3; D is perhaps TRBD1 (5 bases). The CDR3 runs to 16 residues. Trimming cost V 1 base and J 2 bases, with 13 bases left between them. CDR1 and CDR2 from the germline V gene are LNHNV and YYDKDF (reference sequence). Written as DNA, the CDR3 is TGTGCCACCAGCAGAGCAGGATTGGACACCACAGATACGCAGTATTTT. This encodes CATSRAGLDTTDTQYF. The complete variable domain, with remaining parts taken from reference TRBV15 and TRBJ2-3, reads DAMVIQNPRYQVTQFGKPVTLSCSQTLNHNVMYWYQQKSSQAPKLLFHYYDKDFNNEADTPDNFQSRRPNTSFCFLDIRSPGLGDTAMYLCATSRAGLDTTDTQYFGPGTRLTVL.